This T cell receptor (beta chain) was sequenced during a study of a mutant IDH1 vaccine in newly diagnosed glioma. About the research overall: Most patients had received both radiotherapy and temozolomide, the prior options being radiotherapy, temozolomide, or both. General study points: Variations in leading peripheral T cell clonotypes appeared to have no connection with pseudoprogression. Detectable vaccine-induced immune responses arose in about 93% of patients.

Regarding time point: week 11, during vaccination. The vaccine gave 300 ug of a 20-mer mutant IDH1 peptide subcutaneously per dose. Each astrocytoma in the donors was new, WHO grade 3 or 4, IDH1-mutant and ATRX-lost. Libraries were prepared by immunoSEQ multiplex PCR; TCRdb keeps only in-frame clonotypes and omits some of them. The sample lists about 60,000 clones, roughly 83% occurring once. This clone has a single count. As yet, its antigen is unknown. The V and J ends lost 4 bases and 8 bases, in that order; junction bases with no gene match: 6. Germline lookup yields CDR1 KGHSH and CDR2 LQKENI. CDR3 size: 14 residues.

The J gene is TRBJ1-2, the V gene TRBV18, with TRBD1 matching 11 bases. The TCR originated in a woman aged 50 to 60 with glioma. The sample was PBMCs, taken from a glioma patient whose treatment included an IDH1 peptide vaccine. CDR3 in amino acids: CASSLSGTGGGYTF. CDR3 coding DNA: TGTGCCAGCTCACTTTCCGGGACAGGGGGAGGCTACACCTTC.